The 3 T cell receptor beta chains given below trace back to one sample, sequenced in a study of shared clonotypes between healthy human individuals. Generated by immunoSEQ multiplex PCR, the TCRdb table keeps only in-frame clones and is missing some. The table records about 960,000 clones, approximately 76% of them present only once. The sample taken for sequencing was memory CD4+ T cells sorted from blood. The sample's subset: CD45RA-negative fraction. The receptors were gathered from a man in his late teens or twenties in good health.

The CDR3: CASSSAPGTQYF. Written as DNA, the CDR3 is TGTGCCAGCAGTTCAGCCCCGGGCACGCAGTATTTT. The chain employs TRBV6-5 and TRBJ2-3; D not certain. Looked up from germline, CDR1 is MNHEY and CDR2 is SVGAGI. V was trimmed by 4 bases and J by 9 bases, leaving 11 bases between them. The CDR3 length is 12 residues.

V usage is TRBV6-1 and J usage is TRBJ1-5, with D possibly being TRBD1 (5 bases). V was trimmed by 5 bases and J by 3 bases, leaving 8 bases between them. Germline V CDR1 and CDR2: MNHNS, SASEGT. The CDR3 extends over 13 amino acids. The CDR3: CASSPDINQPQHF. CDR3 bases: TGTGCCAGCAGTCCGGACATCAATCAGCCCCAGCATTTT.

The V and J genes are TRBV7-2 and TRBJ1-5; D is uncertain. The CDR3 extends over 14 amino acids. CDR1 is SGHTA and CDR2 is FQGNSA in the germline V gene. With 5 bases removed from V and 2 bases from J, the gap between germline ends came to 10 bases. DNA of the CDR3: TGTGCCAGCAGCAATGGCCAAGGCAATCAGCCCCAGCATTTT. Translating it yields CASSNGQGNQPQHF. The whole variable domain, filled in from reference TRBV7-2 and TRBJ1-5, reads GAGVSQSPSNKVTEKGKDVELRCDPISGHTALYWYRQSLGQGLEFLIYFQGNSAPDKSGLPSDRFSAERTGGSVSTLTIQRTQQEDSAVYLCASSNGQGNQPQHFGDGTRLSIL.